This TCR beta chain emerged from a study of CD4 T cells in relation to SARS-CoV-2 and coronaviruses. Turning to the study itself: TCR beta CDR3s were sequenced after 10-day antigen culture of PBMCs. Crossreactive spike epitopes shared across donors were mapped to their HLA restriction. Negative control cultures got HIV-1 Nef peptides or no peptide.

As to this clone: Its target is not known.

Unexposed donor CD4+ T cells date from about 2011-2018, before the COVID-19 pandemic. Isolation of CD4+ T cells took place after about 9 days in culture. Testing used SARS-CoV-2 S/N and four cold-coronavirus spikes on unexposed-donor CD4+ T cells, cells permitting. Only in-frame clones appear in the TCRdb table, and some are missing; sequencing was by immunoSEQ multiplex PCR. Among 25,000 to 30,000 clones listed, 74% were seen once. Germline assignment: CDR1 DFQATT and CDR2 SNEGSKA (reference sequence). V was trimmed by 4 bases and J by 5 bases, leaving 7 bases between them. The CDR3 totals 11 residues.

The receptor's source is a human donor in good health. The chain has TRBV20-1 and TRBJ2-3; TRBD2 is a possible D gene (5 bases). Sequencing used CD4+ T cells from PBMCs, cultured in vitro. CDR3 in DNA: TGCAGTGCTAAAGGACTAGATACGCAGTATTTT. Its protein is CSAKGLDTQYF.